Shown below are 10 T cell receptor beta chains from a single sample sequenced in a study of T cell responses to AZD1222 COVID-19 vaccine. Some clones are missing from TCRdb's copy, which holds only in-frame ones; the method was immunoSEQ multiplex PCR. The sample yields 240,000 or so clones, more than 80% seen once. Material: peripheral blood, obtained on day 0 of AZD1222 vaccination. Source of these receptors: an adult in good health.

CDR3: CATRPGQARTEAFF. CDR3 nucleotide sequence: TGTGCCACCCGTCCGGGACAGGCCCGAACTGAAGCTTTCTTT. V is TRBV19 and J is TRBJ1-1, with 8 bases matching TRBD1. The CDR3 loop spans 14 amino acids. Germline V gene data show CDR1 as LNHDA and CDR2 as SQIVND (reference sequence). V shed 10 bases and J 5 bases; nucleotides not matched to a gene: 12.

This clone was observed a few times. V gene TRBV7-9 combines with J gene TRBJ2-3; 13 positions match TRBD2. This CDR3 contains 16 residues. The germline CDR1 and CDR2 sequences are SEHNR and FQNEAQ (reference sequence). With V trimmed by 5 bases and J by 3 bases, 5 bases remained unmatched. The CDR3 protein is CASSPGLAGETDTQYF. In nucleotides, the CDR3 is TGTGCCAGCAGCCCTGGACTAGCGGGAGAGACAGATACGCAGTATTTT.

The chain is built from TRBV24-1 and TRBJ1-3; D is ambiguous. Per germline, CDR1 KGHDR and CDR2 SFDVKD. There are 12 residues in the CDR3. With 7 bases removed from V and 4 bases from J, the gap between germline ends came to 7 bases. In DNA, the CDR3 is TGTGCCACCAGCCCGGGAGGAAACACCATATATTTT. Protein sequence: CATSPGGNTIYF.

The chain couples TRBV5-1 to TRBJ2-7; no definite D call. Germline lookup yields CDR1 SGHRS and CDR2 YFSETQ. This CDR3 has 13 residues. Trimming took off 0 bases at V and 2 bases at J, with 6 bases between the two ends. In nucleotides, the CDR3 is TGCGCCAGCAGCTTGGAGTCCCCCTACGAGCAGTACTTC. It encodes CASSLESPYEQYF.

The V gene is TRBV6-5, the J gene TRBJ2-1, with a tentative D call TRBD1 (5 bases). The CDR3 runs to 14 residues. Germline lookup yields CDR1 MNHEY and CDR2 SVGAGI. V dropped 10 bases and J dropped 6 bases, with 19 bases sitting between them. The CDR3 protein is CAIALWRTGNEQFF. The CDR3 bases are TGTGCCATCGCCCTCTGGCGAACAGGCAATGAGCAGTTCTTC.

The chain is built from TRBV11-3 and TRBJ2-1; no firm D call. In germline, CDR1 is SGHNT, CDR2 YENEEA. The CDR3 runs to 13 residues. The V end was cut by 0 bases, the J end by 6 bases, with 6 bases between. CDR3 region: CASSLDRGNEQFF. In DNA, the CDR3 is TGTGCCAGCAGCTTAGATCGCGGCAATGAGCAGTTCTTC.

The genes are TRBV7-2 and TRBJ2-3; 8 bases line up with TRBD1. V was clipped by 1 base and J by 3 bases; unmatched bases: 6. The CDR3 contains 16 residues. Germline V lookup: CDR1 SGHTA, CDR2 FQGNSA. The DNA of the CDR3 is TGTGCCAGCAGCTTAGGGCGGGACAGGTCAACAGATACGCAGTATTTT. Protein: CASSLGRDRSTDTQYF.

This clone came up once. The chain employs TRBV2 and TRBJ2-5, with 7 bases matching TRBD1. The length of the CDR3 is 13 residues. The trim removed 3 bases at V and 4 bases at J, leaving 2 bases unmatched. Germline V lookup: CDR1 SNHLY, CDR2 FYNNEI. The CDR3 sequence: CASSDRDRETQYF. CDR3 DNA sequence: TGTGCCAGCAGTGACCGGGACAGAGAGACCCAGTACTTC.

This rearrangement joins TRBV6-5 to TRBJ2-3; D remains unclear. CDR3 size: 14 residues. CDR1 is MNHEY, CDR2 SVGAGI, per germline. Deletions cut 0 bases from V and 3 bases from J, with 7 bases between. The CDR3 loop is CASSYSSTTDTQYF. The CDR3 DNA sequence: TGTGCCAGCAGTTACTCTTCTACGACAGATACGCAGTATTTT.

This rearrangement joins TRBV27 to TRBJ1-1; D is unclear. V was cut by 6 bases and J by 0 bases, with 11 bases left in between. Germline V CDR1 and CDR2: MNHEY, SMNVEV (reference sequence). This CDR3 is 14 amino acids long. The CDR3, as DNA: TGTGCCAGCAGGGTGCGAGGGATGAACACTGAAGCTTTCTTT. It yields the protein CASRVRGMNTEAFF.